This is a list of T cell receptor beta chains from one sample in a study of shared clonotypes between healthy human individuals. Sequencing used immunoSEQ multiplex PCR; TCRdb keeps in-frame clones, though not all of them. Of some 1,600,000 clones listed, approximately 98% were seen once; the top ten hold roughly 0.45%. Sequencing was carried out using naive CD4+ T cells sorted from blood. The receptors here all came from a man in his thirties or forties in good health. Each CDR3 is given with its conserved first and last residue. D genes are given only for firm matches. Size values are once, few and many counts, or a class for expanded clones, and some rows have none.

TRBV7-8	TRBJ2-7	.	.	TGTGCCAGCAGCTTAGGACTTAATACAGGTTCACGTTCCTACGAGCAGTACTTC	CASSLGLNTGSRSYEQYF
TRBV7-8	TRBJ2-7	.	once	TGTGCCAGCAGCTTAGAGTCGGGCCTCACCTACGAGCAGTACTTC	CASSLESGLTYEQYF
TRBV27	TRBJ1-4	TRBD1	.	TGTGCCAGCAGTTTATTGGGACAGGGGGCTGAAAAACTGTTTTTT	CASSLLGQGAEKLFF
TRBV27	TRBJ2-1	.	.	TGTGCCAGCAACCTGGGAAGCTCCTACAATGAGCAGTTCTTC	CASNLGSSYNEQFF
TRBV11-2	TRBJ2-2	TRBD1	.	TGTGCCAGCAGCCGCCATCAGGGGGCTGGCACCGGGGAGCTGTTTTTT	CASSRHQGAGTGELFF
TRBV5-1	TRBJ1-1	.	.	TGCGCCAGCAGCTTGGTCAGTGGGACAACAAATCTCGGAACTGAAGCTTTCTTT	CASSLVSGTTNLGTEAFF
TRBV7-9	TRBJ2-1	.	.	TGTGCCAGCAGCCCACAGGGAAATGATGAGCAGTTCTTC	CASSPQGNDEQFF
TRBV19	TRBJ2-7	.	.	TGTGCCAGTAGTTTCGGCGGGACCGAGCAGTACTTC	CASSFGGTEQYF
TRBV18	TRBJ1-1	.	.	TGTGCCAGCTCACCACCCCCCAGGATTGAAGCTTTCTTT	CASSPPPRIEAFF
TRBV9	TRBJ2-3	TRBD2	.	TGTGCCAGCAGCGTAGTCGGGGGGAATACGCAGTATTTT	CASSVVGGNTQYF
TRBV7-3	TRBJ2-1	.	.	TGTGCCAGCAGCTTGGGACTGAGCTCCTACAATGAGCAGTTCTTC	CASSLGLSSYNEQFF
TRBV19	TRBJ2-7	.	.	TGTGCCAGTAGTATGAGGGGGTTCTACGAGCAGTACTTC	CASSMRGFYEQYF
TRBV5-4	TRBJ2-1	TRBD2	.	TGTGCCAGCAGCATAGCGGGAGGGAGGAATGAGCAGTTCTTC	CASSIAGGRNEQFF
TRBV5-6	TRBJ1-1	.	once	TGTGCCAGCAGCTTGGAAGGTGACCTAAGGGGAAACACTGAAGCTTTCTTT	CASSLEGDLRGNTEAFF
TRBV29-1	TRBJ2-1	TRBD2	.	TGCAGCGTCGACAAATACGGGACTAGCGGGAGAGATGAGCAGTTCTTC	CSVDKYGTSGRDEQFF
TRBV18	TRBJ2-3	.	.	TGTGCCAGCTCAGGGTCAGGGTTCACAGATACGCAGTATTTT	CASSGSGFTDTQYF
TRBV7-7	TRBJ2-5	.	.	TGTGCCAGCAGCTTAACCGGGTCAGAGACCCAGTACTTC	CASSLTGSETQYF
TRBV29-1	TRBJ2-1	.	.	TGCAGCGTTGATAACAACATGGGGCAGTTCTTC	CSVDNNMGQFF
TRBV18	TRBJ2-5	.	.	TGTGCCAGCTCACCACCCGGTAAAGAGACCCAGTACTTC	CASSPPGKETQYF
TRBV11-3	TRBJ2-1	.	.	TGTGCCAGCAGCTTAGGCGGCGGTGAGCAGTTCTTC	CASSLGGGEQFF
TRBV7-8	TRBJ1-4	.	.	TGTGCCAGCAGCTTAGCGAGGGCAGGGCAGGGAAAACTGTTTTTT	CASSLARAGQGKLFF
TRBV7-9	TRBJ2-7	.	.	TGTGCCAGCAGCTTAAGAAGGGCAGGGATCTACGAGCAGTACTTC	CASSLRRAGIYEQYF
TRBV7-9	TRBJ2-7	.	.	TGTGCCAGCAGCTTGGCCGGGACGGTAGAGCAGTACTTC	CASSLAGTVEQYF
TRBV28	TRBJ2-1	.	.	TGTGCCAGCAGTTTAGCGTCGGGAGACCTCTACAATGAGCAGTTCTTC	CASSLASGDLYNEQFF
TRBV29-1	TRBJ2-5	.	.	TGCAGCGTTGATGCCGATTCGGAGACCCAGTACTTC	CSVDADSETQYF
TRBV5-1	TRBJ2-1	TRBD2	.	TGCGCCAGCAGACGGACTAGCGGGAGCTCCGGATACAATGAGCAGTTCTTC	CASRRTSGSSGYNEQFF
TRBV7-2	TRBJ1-2	.	.	TGTGCCAGCAGCTTAAAAGGGGGAGAAGGCTACACCTTC	CASSLKGGEGYTF
TRBV7-3	TRBJ2-3	.	.	TGTGCCAGCAGCTTCGGCTTAGCAGATACGCAGTATTTT	CASSFGLADTQYF